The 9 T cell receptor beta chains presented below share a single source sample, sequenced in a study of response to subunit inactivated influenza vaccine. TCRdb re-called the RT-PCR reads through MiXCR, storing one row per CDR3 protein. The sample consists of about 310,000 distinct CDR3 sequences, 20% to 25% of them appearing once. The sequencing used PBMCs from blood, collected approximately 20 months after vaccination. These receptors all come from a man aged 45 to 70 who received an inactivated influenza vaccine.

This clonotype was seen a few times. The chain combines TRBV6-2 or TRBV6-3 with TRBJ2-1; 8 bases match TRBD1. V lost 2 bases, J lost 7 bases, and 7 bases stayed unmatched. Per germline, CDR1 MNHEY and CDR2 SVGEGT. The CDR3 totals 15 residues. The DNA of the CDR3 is TGTGCCAGCAGTTACCGGACAGGGACTCGGAATGAGCAGTTCTTC. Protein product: CASSYRTGTRNEQFF.

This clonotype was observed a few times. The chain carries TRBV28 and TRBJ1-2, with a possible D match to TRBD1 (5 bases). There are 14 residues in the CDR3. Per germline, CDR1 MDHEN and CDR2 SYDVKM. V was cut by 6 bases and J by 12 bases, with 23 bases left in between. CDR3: CASSMAGGRWLHTF. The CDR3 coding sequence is TGTGCCAGCAGCATGGCCGGGGGAAGATGGCTACACACCTTC.

The CDR3 here is CAIRGQLNTEAFF. The DNA for the CDR3 is TGTGCCATCCGAGGGCAGTTAAACACTGAAGCTTTCTTT. The rearrangement links TRBV10-3 to TRBJ1-1; no clear D. With 8 bases removed from V and 2 bases from J, the gap between germline ends came to 12 bases. The CDR3 loop spans 13 amino acids. Germline CDR1 ENHRY, CDR2 SYGVKD.

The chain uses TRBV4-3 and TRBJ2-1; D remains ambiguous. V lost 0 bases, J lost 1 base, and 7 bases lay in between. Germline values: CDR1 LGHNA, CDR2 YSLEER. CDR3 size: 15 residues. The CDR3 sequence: CASSQEWASYNEQFF. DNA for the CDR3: TGCGCCAGCAGCCAAGAGTGGGCATCCTACAATGAGCAGTTCTTC.

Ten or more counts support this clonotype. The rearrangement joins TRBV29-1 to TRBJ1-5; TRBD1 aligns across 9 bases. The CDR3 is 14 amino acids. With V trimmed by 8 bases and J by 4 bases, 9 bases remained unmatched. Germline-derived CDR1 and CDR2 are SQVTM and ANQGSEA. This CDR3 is CSTKSGTGNQPQHF. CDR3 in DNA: TGCAGCACCAAATCCGGGACAGGGAATCAGCCCCAGCATTTT.

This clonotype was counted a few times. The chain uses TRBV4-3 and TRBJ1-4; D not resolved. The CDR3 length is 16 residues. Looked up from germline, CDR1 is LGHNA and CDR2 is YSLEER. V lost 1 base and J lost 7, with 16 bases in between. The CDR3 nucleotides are TGCGCCAGCAGCCAAGCCGACGGACCCTGGGGTGAAAAACTGTTTTTT. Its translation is CASSQADGPWGEKLFF.

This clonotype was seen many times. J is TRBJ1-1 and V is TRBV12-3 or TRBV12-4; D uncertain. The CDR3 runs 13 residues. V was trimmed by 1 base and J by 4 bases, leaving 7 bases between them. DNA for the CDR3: TGTGCCAGCAGTTTAGGGGTGGGCACTGAAGCTTTCTTT. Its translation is CASSLGVGTEAFF.

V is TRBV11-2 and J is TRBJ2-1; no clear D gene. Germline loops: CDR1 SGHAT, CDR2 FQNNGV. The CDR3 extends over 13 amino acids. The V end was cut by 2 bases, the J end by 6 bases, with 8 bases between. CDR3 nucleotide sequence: TGTGCCAGCAGCTTATGGCGGTTCAATGAGCAGTTCTTC. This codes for CASSLWRFNEQFF. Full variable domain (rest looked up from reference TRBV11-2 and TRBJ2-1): EAGVAQSPRYKIIEKRQSVAFWCNPISGHATLYWYQQILGQGPKLLIQFQNNGVVDDSQLPKDRFSAERLKGVDSTLKIQPAKLEDSAVYLCASSLWRFNEQFFGPGTRLTVL.

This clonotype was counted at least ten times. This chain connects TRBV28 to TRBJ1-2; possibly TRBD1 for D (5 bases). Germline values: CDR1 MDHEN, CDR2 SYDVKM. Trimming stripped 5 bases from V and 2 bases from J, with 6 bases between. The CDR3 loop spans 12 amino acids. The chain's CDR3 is CASSRQNYGYTF. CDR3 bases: TGTGCCAGCAGTAGACAGAACTATGGCTACACCTTC.